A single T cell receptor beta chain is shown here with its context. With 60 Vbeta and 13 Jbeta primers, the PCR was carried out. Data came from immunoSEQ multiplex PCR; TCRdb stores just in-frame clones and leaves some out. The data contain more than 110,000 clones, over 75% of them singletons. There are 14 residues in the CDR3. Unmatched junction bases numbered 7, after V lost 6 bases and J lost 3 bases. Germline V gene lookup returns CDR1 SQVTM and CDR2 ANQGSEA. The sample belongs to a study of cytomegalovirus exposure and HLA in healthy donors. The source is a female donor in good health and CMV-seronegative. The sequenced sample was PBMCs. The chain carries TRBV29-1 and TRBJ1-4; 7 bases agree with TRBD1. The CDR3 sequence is CSVEGDRANEKLFF. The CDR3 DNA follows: TGCAGCGTGGAGGGGGACAGAGCTAATGAAAAACTGTTTTTT.